Here is one TCR beta chain with its context. Time point reported: cycle 4 day 1 (C4D1), after less than 7 weeks of nivolumab. Each and every patient relapsed after autologous stem cell transplantation, and patients got differing brentuximab vedotin exposure. Here immunoSEQ multiplex PCR was the method, and the copy in TCRdb shows in-frame clones only, minus some. The sample yields 20,000 or so clones, roughly 88% seen once. The data were obtained in a study of PD-1 blockade in classical Hodgkin lymphoma. Study-wide context: Patients received nivolumab 3 mg/kg intravenously every 2 weeks.

Trimming removed 3 bases from V and 0 bases from J, with 3 bases in between. Germline V gene data show CDR1 as SGHDT and CDR2 as YYEEEE. The CDR3 length is 12 residues. The sequence derives from a human donor with classical Hodgkin lymphoma. The chain joins TRBV5-6 to TRBJ1-2, with D uncertain. The sequenced sample was peripheral blood mononuclear cells (PBMCs), obtained before the fourth cycle of nivolumab. CDR3 nucleotide sequence: TGTGCCAGCAGCTCGACTAACTATGGCTACACCTTC. Its translation is CASSSTNYGYTF.